This T cell receptor (beta chain) came from a study of T cell responses to AZD1222 COVID-19 vaccine. Whole-study context: Second-dose recipients at about 4 or about 12 weeks were treated as one pooled group.

Study observations and caveats: White British ancestry dominated among donors, who included more females, and clonal diversity was possibly underestimated. Unmutated variant regions reportedly attract nearly half of all spike-specific TCRs.

Profiling relied on immunoSEQ multiplex PCR, and the TCRdb table lists in-frame clones only, not all of them. This table holds over 100,000 clones, about 90% found once. With regard to this clone: Its antigen is as yet unknown.

Germline loops: CDR1 SGHNT, CDR2 YYREEE (reference sequence). Trimming took 3 bases from V and 8 from J, leaving 14 bases between them. The CDR3 runs to 13 residues. This receptor was identified in an adult in good health. The sequencing here drew on peripheral blood, taken on day 0 of AZD1222 vaccination. This chain joins TRBV5-4 and TRBJ1-2, with a tentative D call TRBD1 (6 bases). DNA of the CDR3: TGTGCCAGCAGCTGGGCTACAGGGTACGGCTACACCTTC. This sequence encodes CASSWATGYGYTF.